This T cell receptor (beta chain) was captured in a study of blood T cell repertoires in COVID-19. Study-wide background: The United States, Italy and Spain were the sources of the acute and convalescent COVID-19 samples.

Profiling relied on immunoSEQ multiplex PCR, and the TCRdb table lists in-frame clones only, not all of them. The sample includes 88,000 or so clones, 82% of them seen just once. The receptor was isolated from an elderly man with acute or convalescent COVID-19. The specimen sequenced was peripheral blood.

Here the CDR3 DNA reads TGTGCCAGCAGCGCTACCGGGACAGGACGGGAAAAACTGTTTTTT. It is translated as CASSATGTGREKLFF. This chain connects TRBV9 to TRBJ1-4, with 8 nucleotides matching TRBD1. The CDR3 length is 15 residues. V lost 3 bases, J lost 8 bases, and 9 bases stayed unmatched. The V gene's germline CDR1 is SGDLS and CDR2 YYNGEE.